These T cell receptor beta chains were read from a single sample in a study of T cells after yellow fever vaccination. One entry per CDR3 protein results from TCRdb running MiXCR on the 5' RACE reads. The sample holds 150,000 to 200,000 distinct CDR3 sequences, approximately 6.2% seen once. This sample comprised CD4+ T cells sorted from PBMCs, obtained on the day of the first yellow fever vaccination. The receptors come from a man aged 18 to 29 who received the YFV17D yellow fever vaccine. Both conserved end residues are part of each CDR3. A D gene is named only where the DNA matches it firmly. Clone sizes are given selectively: once, few, many, or a class where the clone is expanded.

d_call	j_call	clone_size	v_call	cdr3_aa	cdr3_nt
NA	TRBJ1-5	many	TRBV7-8	CASSSGSNQPQHF	TGTGCCAGCAGCTCGGGAAGCAATCAGCCCCAGCATTTT
NA	TRBJ2-5	NA	TRBV5-1	CASSLKLGVETQYF	TGCGCCAGCAGCTTGAAATTGGGGGTAGAGACCCAGTACTTC
NA	TRBJ2-3	NA	TRBV6-6	CASSYGSTDTQYF	TGTGCCAGCAGTTACGGCAGCACAGATACGCAGTATTTT
NA	TRBJ2-5	many	TRBV5-1	CASSGNQETQYF	TGCGCCAGCAGCGGTAACCAAGAGACCCAGTACTTC
NA	TRBJ1-3	many	TRBV11-2	CASSLTHSGSPDF	TGTGCCAGCAGCTTAACCCACTCGGGCAGTCCGGATTTT
TRBD1	TRBJ1-4	NA	TRBV12-3/TRBV12-4	CASSRDRRSEKLFF	TGTGCCAGCAGTCGGGACAGAAGGAGTGAAAAACTGTTTTTT
NA	TRBJ1-3	NA	TRBV3-1	CASSSRGTSGNTIYF	TGTGCCAGCAGCTCACGGGGTACTTCTGGAAACACCATATATTTT
TRBD1	TRBJ2-7	NA	TRBV19	CASSTLGQGSYEQYF	TGTGCCAGTAGTACCCTGGGACAGGGGTCCTACGAGCAGTACTTC
NA	TRBJ1-5	many	TRBV24-1	CATNSGDQPQHF	TGTGCCACCAATTCCGGGGATCAGCCCCAGCATTTT
NA	TRBJ2-2	many	TRBV19	CASRATGWDTGELFF	TGTGCAAGTAGAGCGACGGGGTGGGATACCGGGGAGCTGTTTTTT
TRBD2	TRBJ2-3	many	TRBV7-2	CASRLAGGATDTQYF	TGTGCCAGCCGTCTTGCGGGGGGGGCGACAGATACGCAGTATTTT
NA	TRBJ1-4	many	TRBV19	CASSIVGATNEKLFF	TGTGCCAGTAGTATAGTCGGAGCCACTAATGAAAAACTGTTTTTT
NA	TRBJ2-2	NA	TRBV5-4	CASSLANRELFF	TGTGCCAGCAGCTTGGCCAACAGGGAGCTGTTTTTT
NA	TRBJ1-1	NA	TRBV29-1	CRGTHKDTEAFF	TGCAGGGGGACGCACAAGGACACTGAAGCTTTCTTT
TRBD1	TRBJ2-7	NA	TRBV20-1	CSARTTGTLEQYF	TGCAGTGCTCGCACGACAGGGACATTAGAGCAGTACTTC
TRBD1	TRBJ2-7	NA	TRBV4-2	CASSQEWRQGDDEQYF	TGTGCCAGCAGTCAAGAGTGGCGACAGGGGGACGACGAGCAGTACTTC
NA	TRBJ2-7	few	TRBV5-1	CASSRAETRSYEQYF	TGCGCCAGCAGCCGGGCCGAGACGAGGTCCTACGAGCAGTACTTC
NA	TRBJ1-1	many	TRBV5-6	CASSLVGTLNTEAFF	TGTGCCAGCAGCTTGGTCGGCACTTTGAACACTGAAGCTTTCTTT
NA	TRBJ2-3	NA	TRBV2	CASSSQPGASTDTQYF	TGTGCCAGCAGCTCTCAGCCGGGGGCTAGCACAGATACGCAGTATTTT
NA	TRBJ1-5	many	TRBV4-3	CASSPRWGQPQHF	TGCGCCAGCAGCCCACGGTGGGGTCAGCCCCAGCATTTT
NA	TRBJ2-3	many	TRBV5-6	CASSLSGATDTQYF	TGTGCCAGCAGTCTATCGGGGGCCACAGATACGCAGTATTTT
NA	TRBJ2-1	NA	TRBV7-2	CASSFSSYNEQFF	TGTGCCAGCAGCTTCTCCTCCTACAATGAGCAGTTCTTC
NA	TRBJ2-1	many	TRBV15	CATRETLRDNEQFF	TGTGCCACCAGAGAGACACTTCGAGACAATGAGCAGTTCTTC
TRBD1	TRBJ1-5	NA	TRBV7-9	CASSLGTGSDQPQHF	TGTGCCAGCAGCTTAGGGACAGGGAGTGATCAGCCCCAGCATTTT
NA	TRBJ2-3	few	TRBV6-2/TRBV6-3	CASSYYSRNTDTQYF	TGTGCCAGCAGTTACTATTCTCGAAACACAGATACGCAGTATTTT
TRBD1	TRBJ1-3	few	TRBV5-1	CASSVQTGAGNTIYF	TGCGCCAGCAGCGTACAGACAGGGGCTGGAAACACCATATATTTT
NA	TRBJ2-5	many	TRBV5-6	CASSRDTSAKTQYF	TGTGCCAGCAGCCGCGACACCTCGGCCAAGACCCAGTACTTC
NA	TRBJ2-5	many	TRBV5-6	CASLRWGPQETQYF	TGTGCCAGCCTTAGGTGGGGACCACAAGAGACCCAGTACTTC
NA	TRBJ1-4	NA	TRBV20-1	CSAIPQGWEKLFF	TGCAGTGCCATACCACAGGGTTGGGAAAAACTGTTTTTT
TRBD1	TRBJ1-2	many	TRBV14	CASSDRGSYGYTF	TGTGCCAGCAGCGACAGGGGGAGTTATGGCTACACCTTC
NA	TRBJ2-6	NA	TRBV5-1	CASSLRQDSSGANVLTF	TGCGCCAGCAGCCTGAGACAGGACAGCTCTGGGGCCAACGTCCTGACTTTC
NA	TRBJ1-1	many	TRBV6-6	CASSRGAGEAFF	TGTGCCAGCAGCCGAGGGGCCGGTGAAGCTTTCTTT
TRBD2	TRBJ2-5	many	TRBV6-2/TRBV6-3	CASSYHGLAGGETQYF	TGTGCCAGCAGTTACCACGGACTAGCGGGGGGAGAGACCCAGTACTTC
TRBD1	TRBJ2-5	many	TRBV10-3	CATHPTTGAQETQYF	TGTGCCACCCATCCCACGACAGGGGCCCAAGAGACCCAGTACTTC
NA	TRBJ1-6	NA	TRBV7-2	CASSLGRASYNSPLHF	TGTGCCAGCAGCCTCGGCAGGGCCTCCTATAATTCACCCCTCCACTTT
TRBD1	TRBJ1-2	many	TRBV28	CASSSPGTGFGGYTF	TGTGCCAGCAGTTCCCCCGGGACAGGTTTTGGTGGCTACACCTTC
NA	TRBJ2-3	few	TRBV10-3	CAITQGGSADTQYF	TGTGCCATCACCCAAGGGGGTTCCGCAGATACGCAGTATTTT
NA	TRBJ1-2	few	TRBV4-3	CASSQDRRASYGYTF	TGCGCCAGCAGCCAAGATCGGAGGGCCAGCTATGGCTACACCTTC
TRBD1	TRBJ1-1	few	TRBV27	CASPRGTETEAFF	TGTGCCAGCCCGCGTGGGACAGAGACTGAAGCTTTCTTT
NA	TRBJ1-1	few	TRBV7-2	CASSLWEGKAFF	TGTGCCAGCAGCTTGTGGGAGGGGAAAGCTTTCTTT
NA	TRBJ1-6	many	TRBV2	CASSEFLGRRDNSPLHF	TGTGCCAGCAGTGAATTTTTGGGGAGACGTGATAATTCACCCCTCCACTTT
NA	TRBJ2-5	many	TRBV4-3	CASSVRGQETQYF	TGCGCCAGCAGTGTTAGGGGTCAAGAGACCCAGTACTTC
NA	TRBJ1-2	few	TRBV12-3/TRBV12-4	CASHRWGLGGYTF	TGTGCCAGCCACCGCTGGGGGTTGGGTGGCTACACCTTC
NA	TRBJ1-1	many	TRBV29-1	CSVDPAYTEAFF	TGCAGCGTTGATCCAGCCTACACTGAAGCTTTCTTT
NA	TRBJ2-3	many	TRBV4-2	CASTQQPSAADTQYF	TGTGCCAGCACCCAGCAACCTAGCGCGGCAGATACGCAGTATTTT
NA	TRBJ1-2	many	TRBV28	CASSPAGERNGYTF	TGTGCCAGCAGTCCCGCAGGGGAACGGAATGGCTACACCTTC
TRBD1	TRBJ2-2	few	TRBV5-1	CASSSGTGNWAGELFF	TGCGCCAGCAGCTCCGGGACAGGGAATTGGGCCGGGGAGCTGTTTTTT
NA	TRBJ1-1	NA	TRBV4-1	CASSQVFRLTEAFF	TGCGCCAGCAGCCAAGTCTTCAGACTCACTGAAGCTTTCTTT
NA	TRBJ2-3	NA	TRBV5-6	CASSLTRVLDTQYF	TGTGCCAGCAGCTTGACGAGGGTATTAGATACGCAGTATTTT
NA	TRBJ2-5	many	TRBV20-1	CSARDPWRGAETQYF	TGCAGTGCTAGAGACCCTTGGAGGGGAGCGGAGACCCAGTACTTC
NA	TRBJ2-2	NA	TRBV20-1	CSARRGNGELFF	TGCAGTGCTAGGAGGGGTAACGGGGAGCTGTTTTTT
NA	TRBJ2-1	NA	TRBV7-8	CASSSGVRGPSYNEQFF	TGTGCCAGCAGCTCGGGGGTGAGGGGGCCCTCCTACAATGAGCAGTTCTTC
NA	TRBJ2-7	many	TRBV12-3/TRBV12-4	CASSLIRLGEQYF	TGTGCCAGCAGTTTAATCCGGCTCGGCGAGCAGTACTTC